The clone carrying this TCR beta chain showed up just a few times. Its antigen is unknown. These data are taken from a study of CD8+ T cells in alopecia areata. Study-level points and caveats: Tofacitinib delivered significant drops in scalp clonality and in expanded CD8+ clones among the top 100. Compared with normal scalp, lesional scalp had higher clonality and more expanded CD8+ clones.

The treatment here: oral pan-JAK inhibitor, 5-10 mg twice daily. Both CD4+ and CD8+ T cells were separated by sorting PBMCs. The CDR3 has 13 residues. V was clipped by 5 bases and J by 1 base, with 8 bases between them. Germline loops: CDR1 SQVTM, CDR2 ANQGSEA. Extracted RNA was reverse transcribed into cDNA, the sequencing template. The data were produced by immunoSEQ multiplex PCR, yet TCRdb's version contains in-frame clones alone and is incomplete. Of 150,000 to 200,000 clones listed, approximately 59% are singletons. This sequence joins TRBV29-1 and TRBJ2-2; no definite D call. The sample here was CD4+ T cells sorted from blood, taken at approximately week 56, from a patient treated with tofacitinib. The sequence was obtained from a human donor with alopecia areata. CDR3 nucleotides: TGCAGCGTTAGCAGGTGGAACACCGGGGAGCTGTTTTTT. This translates into CSVSRWNTGELFF.